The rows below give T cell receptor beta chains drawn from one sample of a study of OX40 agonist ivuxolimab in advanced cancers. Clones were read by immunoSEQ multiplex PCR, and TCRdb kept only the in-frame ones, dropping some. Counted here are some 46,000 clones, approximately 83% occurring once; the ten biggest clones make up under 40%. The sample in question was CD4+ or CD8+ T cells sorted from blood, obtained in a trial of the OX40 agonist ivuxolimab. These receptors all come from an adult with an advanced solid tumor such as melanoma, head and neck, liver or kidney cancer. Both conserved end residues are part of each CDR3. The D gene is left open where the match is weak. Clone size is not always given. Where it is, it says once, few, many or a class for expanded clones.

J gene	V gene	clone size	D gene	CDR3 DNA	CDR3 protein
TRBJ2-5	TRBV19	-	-	TGTGCCAGCCTCTACAGGGATGGGACCCAGTACTTC	CASLYRDGTQYF
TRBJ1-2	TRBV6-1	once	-	TGTGCCAGCAGCCCTATGCCCAGGGCGGATGGCTACACCTTC	CASSPMPRADGYTF
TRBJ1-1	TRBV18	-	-	TGTGCCAGCTCACCGGCAGGGACCGGAGCTTTCTTT	CASSPAGTGAFF
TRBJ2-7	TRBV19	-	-	TGTGCCAGTAGTAAGGGCCAGAGCGACGAGCAGTACTTC	CASSKGQSDEQYF
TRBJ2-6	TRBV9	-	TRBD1	TGTGCCAGCAGCGCGGTCCGGGGACAGGGGGTATCTGGGGCCAACGTCCTGACTTTC	CASSAVRGQGVSGANVLTF
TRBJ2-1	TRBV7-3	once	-	TGTGCCAGCAGCCCAGGGGGACTAGGCAATGAGCAGTTCTTC	CASSPGGLGNEQFF
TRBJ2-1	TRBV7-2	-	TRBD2	TGTGCCAGCAGCTACACTAGCGGGGGCTATGAGCAGTTCTTC	CASSYTSGGYEQFF
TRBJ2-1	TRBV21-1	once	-	TGTGCCAGCAGCCCCAAGAAGGTAGTTGGGGATGAGCAGTTCTTC	CASSPKKVVGDEQFF
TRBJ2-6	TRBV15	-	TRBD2	TGTGCCACCAGCAGAGAGGGAGGGGTTGGGGCCAACGTCCTGACTTTC	CATSREGGVGANVLTF
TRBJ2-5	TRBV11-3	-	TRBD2	TGTGCCAGCAGCTTACAGCGGGGGGAACAGTACTTC	CASSLQRGEQYF
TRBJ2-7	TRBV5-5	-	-	TGTGCCAGCAGCTTTAAAAGTGTCGAACAGATCTTCTCCTACGAGCAGTACTTC	CASSFKSVEQIFSYEQYF
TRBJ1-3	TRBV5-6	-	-	TGTGCCAGCAGCTTGGTGGGGAACACCATATATTTT	CASSLVGNTIYF
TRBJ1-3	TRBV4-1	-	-	TGCGCCAGCAGCCAAGTTTTTGGCAGGGCGAAGGACTCTGTAAACACCATATATTTT	CASSQVFGRAKDSVNTIYF
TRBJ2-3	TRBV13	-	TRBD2	TGTGCCAGCAGCTACAGACTAGCGGGAGTTGGAGATACGCAGTATTTT	CASSYRLAGVGDTQYF
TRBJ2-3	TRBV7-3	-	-	TGTGCCAGCAGCTTAATGTCGGACACAGATACGCAGTATTTT	CASSLMSDTDTQYF
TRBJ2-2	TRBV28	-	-	TGTGCCAGCAGAACTTTGGTCGGGGAGCTGTTTTTT	CASRTLVGELFF
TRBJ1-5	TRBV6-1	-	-	TGTGCCAGCAGTGCGTTTAAGGACTATAGCAATCAGCCCCAGCATTTT	CASSAFKDYSNQPQHF
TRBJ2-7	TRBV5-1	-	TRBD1	TGCGCCAGCAGCTTGGTGGACAGGGACCACGAGCAGTACTTC	CASSLVDRDHEQYF
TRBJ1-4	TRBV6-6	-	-	TGTGCCAGCAGTCCCCCTGCGGGGGGGGATGAAAAACTGTTTTTT	CASSPPAGGDEKLFF